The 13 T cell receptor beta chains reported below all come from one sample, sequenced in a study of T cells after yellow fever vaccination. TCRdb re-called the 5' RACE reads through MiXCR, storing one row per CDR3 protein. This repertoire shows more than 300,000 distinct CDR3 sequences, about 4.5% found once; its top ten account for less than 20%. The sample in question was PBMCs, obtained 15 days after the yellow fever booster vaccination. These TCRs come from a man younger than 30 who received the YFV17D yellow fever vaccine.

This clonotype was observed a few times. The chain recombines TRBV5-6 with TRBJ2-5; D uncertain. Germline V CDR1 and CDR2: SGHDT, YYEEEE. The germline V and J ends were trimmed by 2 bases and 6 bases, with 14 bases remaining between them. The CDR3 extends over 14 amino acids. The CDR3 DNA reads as TGTGCCAGCAGCTTACAAGCCGGGTGGAAGACCCAGTACTTC. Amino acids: CASSLQAGWKTQYF.

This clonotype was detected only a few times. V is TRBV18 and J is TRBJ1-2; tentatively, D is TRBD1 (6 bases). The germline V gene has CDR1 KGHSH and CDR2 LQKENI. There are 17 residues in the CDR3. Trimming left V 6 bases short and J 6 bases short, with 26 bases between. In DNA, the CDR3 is TGTGCCAGCTCGACCACATCCCAGTCGGGGGCAGGGGATGGCTACACCTTC. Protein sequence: CASSTTSQSGAGDGYTF.

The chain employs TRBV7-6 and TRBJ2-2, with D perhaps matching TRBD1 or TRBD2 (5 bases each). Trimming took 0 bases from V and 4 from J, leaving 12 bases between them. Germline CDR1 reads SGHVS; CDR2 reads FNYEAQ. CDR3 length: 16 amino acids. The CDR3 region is CASSLARQGPTGELFF. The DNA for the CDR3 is TGTGCCAGCAGCTTAGCGAGGCAGGGACCCACCGGGGAGCTGTTTTTT.

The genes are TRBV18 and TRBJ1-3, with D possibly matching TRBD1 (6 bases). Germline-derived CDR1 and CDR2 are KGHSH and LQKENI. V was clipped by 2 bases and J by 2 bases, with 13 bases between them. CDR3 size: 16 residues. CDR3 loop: CASSPNPGTTGNTIYF. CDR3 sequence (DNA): TGTGCCAGCTCACCAAATCCCGGGACAACTGGAAACACCATATATTTT. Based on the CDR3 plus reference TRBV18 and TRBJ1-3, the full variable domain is NAGVMQNPRHLVRRRGQEARLRCSPMKGHSHVYWYRQLPEEGLKFMVYLQKENIIDESGMPKERFSAEFPKEGPSILRIQQVVRGDSAAYFCASSPNPGTTGNTIYFGEGSWLTVV.

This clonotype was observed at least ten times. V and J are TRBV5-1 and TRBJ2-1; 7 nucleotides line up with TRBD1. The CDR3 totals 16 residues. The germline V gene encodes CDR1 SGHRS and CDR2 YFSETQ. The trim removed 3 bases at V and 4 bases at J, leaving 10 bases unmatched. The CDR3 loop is CASSWAPGQRYNEQFF. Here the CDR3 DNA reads TGCGCCAGCAGCTGGGCACCGGGACAGAGGTACAATGAGCAGTTCTTC.

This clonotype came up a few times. Here the CDR3 reads CASSEFGGNTGELFF. The CDR3 nucleotides are TGTGCCAGCAGCGAATTCGGGGGGAACACCGGGGAGCTGTTTTTT. The chain employs TRBV7-3 and TRBJ2-2; D is perhaps TRBD2 (6 bases). V dropped 5 bases and J dropped 1 base, with 11 bases sitting between them. The CDR3 is 15 amino acids. The germline CDR1 and CDR2 sequences are SGHTA and FQGTGA.

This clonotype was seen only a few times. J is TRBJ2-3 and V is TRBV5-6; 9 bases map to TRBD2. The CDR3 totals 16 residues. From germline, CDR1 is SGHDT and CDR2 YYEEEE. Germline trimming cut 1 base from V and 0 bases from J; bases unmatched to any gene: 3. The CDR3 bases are TGTGCCAGCAGCTTGCGTACTAGCGGGAGCACAGATACGCAGTATTTT. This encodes CASSLRTSGSTDTQYF.

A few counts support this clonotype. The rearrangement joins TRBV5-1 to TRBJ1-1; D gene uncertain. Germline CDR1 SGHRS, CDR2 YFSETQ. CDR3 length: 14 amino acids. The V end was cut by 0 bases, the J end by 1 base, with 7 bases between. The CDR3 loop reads CASSLDHQNTEAFF. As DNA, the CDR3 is TGCGCCAGCAGCTTGGACCACCAGAACACTGAAGCTTTCTTT.

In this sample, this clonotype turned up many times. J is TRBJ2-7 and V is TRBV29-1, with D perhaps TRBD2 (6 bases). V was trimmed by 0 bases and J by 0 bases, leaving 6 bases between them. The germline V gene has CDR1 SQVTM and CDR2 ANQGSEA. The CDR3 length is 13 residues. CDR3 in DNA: TGCAGCGTTGAAGAGGGGGGCTCCTACGAGCAGTACTTC. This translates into CSVEEGGSYEQYF.

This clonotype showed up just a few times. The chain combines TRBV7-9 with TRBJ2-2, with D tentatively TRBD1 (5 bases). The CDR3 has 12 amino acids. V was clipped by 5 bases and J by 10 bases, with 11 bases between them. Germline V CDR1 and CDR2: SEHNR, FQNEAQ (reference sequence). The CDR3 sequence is CASSTRVTELFF. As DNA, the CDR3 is TGTGCCAGCAGCACCAGGGTTACGGAGCTGTTTTTT.

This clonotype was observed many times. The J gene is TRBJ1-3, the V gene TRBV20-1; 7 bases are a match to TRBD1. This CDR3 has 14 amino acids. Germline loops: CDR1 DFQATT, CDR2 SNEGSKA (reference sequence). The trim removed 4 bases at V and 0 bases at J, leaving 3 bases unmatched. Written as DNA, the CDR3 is TGCAGTGCTACGGACAGGAACTCTGGAAACACCATATATTTT. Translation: CSATDRNSGNTIYF.

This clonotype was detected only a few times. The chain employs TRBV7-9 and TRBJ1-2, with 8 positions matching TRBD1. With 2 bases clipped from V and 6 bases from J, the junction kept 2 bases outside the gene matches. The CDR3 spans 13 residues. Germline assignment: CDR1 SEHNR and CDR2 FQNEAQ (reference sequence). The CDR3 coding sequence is TGTGCCAGCAGCTTATCCAGGGGGCATGGCTACACCTTC. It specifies CASSLSRGHGYTF.

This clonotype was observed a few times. CDR3 nucleotide sequence: TGTGCCAGCAGCTTATATGGTCAGACCCAGTACTTC. Translation gives CASSLYGQTQYF. J is TRBJ2-5 and V is TRBV7-2; D is unclear. Between the trimmed V and J ends, which lost 2 bases and 6 bases, there was a span of 7 bases. The length of the CDR3 is 12 residues. Looked up from germline, CDR1 is SGHTA and CDR2 is FQGNSA.